This T cell receptor (beta chain) was sequenced during a study of blood T cells in healthy people across ages. CDR1 and CDR2 from the germline V gene are DFQATT and SNEGSKA (reference sequence). The ends were cut back, 6 bases at V and 13 bases at J, with 16 bases in the middle. There are 11 residues in the CDR3. Sample-barcoded 5' priming and a J-beta primer mix drove a second PCR of 7 to 11 cycles. In TCRdb, the 5' RACE reads were re-called with MiXCR into one record per CDR3 protein. The sample has 700,000 to 850,000 distinct CDR3 sequences, approximately 35% seen once. The receptor's source is a man between 18 and 35 years old in good health. Sequences were obtained from blood. The chain couples TRBV20-1 to TRBJ1-5; D gene uncertain. The DNA for the CDR3 is TGCAGTGCAAGCACGGGAGGCCCTCAGCATTTT. This encodes CSASTGGPQHF.